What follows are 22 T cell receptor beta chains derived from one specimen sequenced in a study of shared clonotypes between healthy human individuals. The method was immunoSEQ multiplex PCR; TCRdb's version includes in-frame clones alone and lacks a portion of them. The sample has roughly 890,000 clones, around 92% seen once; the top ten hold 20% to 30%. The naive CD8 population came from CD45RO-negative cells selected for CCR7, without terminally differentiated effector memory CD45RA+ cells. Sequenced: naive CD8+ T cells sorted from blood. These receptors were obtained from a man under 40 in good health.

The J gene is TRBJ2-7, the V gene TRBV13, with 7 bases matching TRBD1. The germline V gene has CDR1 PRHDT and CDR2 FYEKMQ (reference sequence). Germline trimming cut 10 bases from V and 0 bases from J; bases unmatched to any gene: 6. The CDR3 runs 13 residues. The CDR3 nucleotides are TGTGCCATAAAGGACAGGAGCTCCTACGAGCAGTACTTC. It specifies CAIKDRSSYEQYF.

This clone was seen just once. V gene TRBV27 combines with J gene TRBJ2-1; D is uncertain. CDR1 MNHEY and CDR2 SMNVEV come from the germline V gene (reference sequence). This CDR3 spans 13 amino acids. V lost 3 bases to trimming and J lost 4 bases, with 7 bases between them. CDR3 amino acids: CASSFNVYNEQFF. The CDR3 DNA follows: TGTGCCAGCAGTTTTAACGTTTACAATGAGCAGTTCTTC.

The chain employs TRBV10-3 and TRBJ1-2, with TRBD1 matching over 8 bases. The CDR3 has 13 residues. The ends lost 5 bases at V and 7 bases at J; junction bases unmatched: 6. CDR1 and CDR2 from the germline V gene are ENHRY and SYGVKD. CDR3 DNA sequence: TGTGCCATCAGTCAAGACAGGGGTCCTGGCTACACCTTC. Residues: CAISQDRGPGYTF.

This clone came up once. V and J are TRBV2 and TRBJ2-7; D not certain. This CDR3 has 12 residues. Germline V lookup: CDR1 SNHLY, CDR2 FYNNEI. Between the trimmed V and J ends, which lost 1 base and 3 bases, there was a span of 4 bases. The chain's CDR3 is CASSEVSYEQYF. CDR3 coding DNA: TGTGCCAGCAGTGAAGTTAGCTACGAGCAGTACTTC.

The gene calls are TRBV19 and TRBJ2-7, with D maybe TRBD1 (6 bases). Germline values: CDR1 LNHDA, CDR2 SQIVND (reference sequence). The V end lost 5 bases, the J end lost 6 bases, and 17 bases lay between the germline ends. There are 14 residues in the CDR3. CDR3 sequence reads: CASSFQGLLSEQYF. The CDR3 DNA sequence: TGTGCCAGTAGTTTCCAGGGGCTATTGAGCGAGCAGTACTTC.

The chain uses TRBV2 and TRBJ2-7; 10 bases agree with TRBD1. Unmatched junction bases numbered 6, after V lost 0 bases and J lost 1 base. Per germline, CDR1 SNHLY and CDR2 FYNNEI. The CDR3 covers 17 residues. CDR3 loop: CASSEAGTGVSSYEQYF. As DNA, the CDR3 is TGTGCCAGCAGTGAAGCCGGGACAGGGGTTTCTTCCTACGAGCAGTACTTC.

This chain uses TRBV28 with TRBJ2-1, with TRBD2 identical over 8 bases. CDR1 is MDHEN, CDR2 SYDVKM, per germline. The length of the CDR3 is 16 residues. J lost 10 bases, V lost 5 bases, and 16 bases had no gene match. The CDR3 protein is CASSPMVIAGFGEQFF. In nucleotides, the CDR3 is TGTGCCAGCAGTCCGATGGTCATAGCGGGATTTGGGGAGCAGTTCTTC.

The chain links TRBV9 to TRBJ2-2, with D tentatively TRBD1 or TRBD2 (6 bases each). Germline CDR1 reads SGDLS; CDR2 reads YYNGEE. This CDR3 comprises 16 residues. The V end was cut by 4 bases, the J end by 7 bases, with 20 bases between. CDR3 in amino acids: CASSSQLGGEGGELFF. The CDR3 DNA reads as TGTGCCAGCAGCTCCCAATTGGGGGGCGAGGGCGGGGAGCTGTTTTTT.

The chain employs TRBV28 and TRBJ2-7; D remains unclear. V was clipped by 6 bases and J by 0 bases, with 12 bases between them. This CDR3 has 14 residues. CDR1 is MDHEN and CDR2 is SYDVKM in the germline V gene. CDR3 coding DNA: TGTGCCAGCAGCGTTTTAACTCGCTCCTACGAGCAGTACTTC. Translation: CASSVLTRSYEQYF.

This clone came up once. The CDR3 DNA sequence: TGTGCCAGCAGTTTAGTGGGCCGAGGGAACACCGGGGAGCTGTTTTTT. It encodes CASSLVGRGNTGELFF. The V and J genes are TRBV27 and TRBJ2-2; D ambiguous. CDR1 is MNHEY and CDR2 is SMNVEV in the germline V gene (reference sequence). V dropped 2 bases and J dropped 1 base, with 11 bases sitting between them. The CDR3 totals 16 residues.

CDR3 in amino acids: CASSSWTAAYEQYF. In DNA, the CDR3 is TGTGCCAGCAGTTCGTGGACAGCCGCCTACGAGCAGTACTTC. The chain is built from TRBV27 and TRBJ2-7, with TRBD1 as a possible D gene (6 bases). CDR3 length equals 14 residues. Per germline, CDR1 MNHEY and CDR2 SMNVEV (reference sequence). Between the trimmed V and J ends, which lost 4 bases and 2 bases, there was a span of 12 bases.

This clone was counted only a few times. The CDR3 here is CATWTGQYGYTF. As DNA, the CDR3 is TGTGCCACCTGGACAGGACAATATGGCTACACCTTC. This rearrangement joins TRBV2 to TRBJ1-2, with 7 bases that match TRBD1. The V gene end was trimmed by 10 bases and the J gene end by 5 bases; junction bases not matched to a gene: 7. This CDR3 has 12 residues. Germline CDR1 reads SNHLY; CDR2 reads FYNNEI.

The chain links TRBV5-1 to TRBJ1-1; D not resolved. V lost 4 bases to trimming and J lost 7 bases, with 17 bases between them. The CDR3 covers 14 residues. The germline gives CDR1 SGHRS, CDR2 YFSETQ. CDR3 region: CASSEWGDAYEAFF. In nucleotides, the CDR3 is TGCGCCAGCAGCGAATGGGGAGACGCCTATGAAGCTTTCTTT.

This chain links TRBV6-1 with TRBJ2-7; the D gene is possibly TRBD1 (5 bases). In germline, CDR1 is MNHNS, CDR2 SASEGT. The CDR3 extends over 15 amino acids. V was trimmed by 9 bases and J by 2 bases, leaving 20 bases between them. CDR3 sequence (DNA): TGTGCCAGTACACAGCCCAGGGTTCAGCCCTACGAGCAGTACTTC. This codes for CASTQPRVQPYEQYF.

CDR3 amino acids: CASSPPGQGFLQPQHF. CDR3 DNA sequence: TGTGCCAGCTCACCCCCGGGACAGGGGTTTTTGCAGCCCCAGCATTTT. The chain couples TRBV18 to TRBJ1-5; 10 nucleotides line up with TRBD1. From germline, CDR1 is KGHSH and CDR2 LQKENI. CDR3 size: 16 residues. V was clipped by 3 bases and J by 7 bases; unmatched bases: 9.

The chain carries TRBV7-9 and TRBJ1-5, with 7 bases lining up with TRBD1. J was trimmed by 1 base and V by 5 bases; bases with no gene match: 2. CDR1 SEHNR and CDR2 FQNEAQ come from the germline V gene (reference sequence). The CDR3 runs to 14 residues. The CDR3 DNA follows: TGTGCCAGCAGCCCGGACAGGAGCAATCAGCCCCAGCATTTT. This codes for CASSPDRSNQPQHF.

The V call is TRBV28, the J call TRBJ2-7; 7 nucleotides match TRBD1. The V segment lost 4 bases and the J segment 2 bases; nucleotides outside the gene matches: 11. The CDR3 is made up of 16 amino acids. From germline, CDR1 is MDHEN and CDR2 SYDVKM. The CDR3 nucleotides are TGTGCCAGCAGTTCCCACAGGGGTTTGGAGGCCTACGAGCAGTACTTC. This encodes CASSSHRGLEAYEQYF.

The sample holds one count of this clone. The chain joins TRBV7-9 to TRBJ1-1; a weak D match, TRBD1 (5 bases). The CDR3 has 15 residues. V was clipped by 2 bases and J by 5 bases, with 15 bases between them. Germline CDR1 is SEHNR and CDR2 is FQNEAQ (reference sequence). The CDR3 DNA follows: TGTGCCAGCAGCTTATTCAAATCCGGGGCTACTGAAGCTTTCTTT. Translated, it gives CASSLFKSGATEAFF.

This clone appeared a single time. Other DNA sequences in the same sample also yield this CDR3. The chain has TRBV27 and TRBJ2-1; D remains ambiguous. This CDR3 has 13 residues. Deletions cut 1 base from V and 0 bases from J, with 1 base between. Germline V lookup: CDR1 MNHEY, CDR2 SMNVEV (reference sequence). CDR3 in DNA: TGTGCCAGCAGTTTATTCTCCTACAATGAGCAGTTCTTC. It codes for CASSLFSYNEQFF.

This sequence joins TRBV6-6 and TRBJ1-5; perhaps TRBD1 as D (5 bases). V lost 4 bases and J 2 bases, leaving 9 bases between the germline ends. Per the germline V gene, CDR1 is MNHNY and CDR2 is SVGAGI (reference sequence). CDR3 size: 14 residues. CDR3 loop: CASSSGGGNQPQHF. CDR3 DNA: TGTGCCAGCAGTTCCGGGGGGGGCAATCAGCCCCAGCATTTT.

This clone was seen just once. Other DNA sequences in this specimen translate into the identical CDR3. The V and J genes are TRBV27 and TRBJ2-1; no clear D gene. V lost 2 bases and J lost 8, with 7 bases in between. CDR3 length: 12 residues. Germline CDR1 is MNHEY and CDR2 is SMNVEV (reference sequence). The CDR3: CASSLTADEQFF. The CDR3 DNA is TGTGCCAGCAGTTTAACGGCAGATGAGCAGTTCTTC.

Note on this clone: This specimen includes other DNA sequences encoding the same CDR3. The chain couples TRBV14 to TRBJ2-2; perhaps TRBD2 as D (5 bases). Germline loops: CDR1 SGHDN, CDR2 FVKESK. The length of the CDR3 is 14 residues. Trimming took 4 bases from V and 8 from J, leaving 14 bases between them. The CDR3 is CASSPLGLAGELFF. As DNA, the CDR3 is TGTGCCAGCAGCCCTCTAGGACTGGCGGGGGAGCTGTTTTTT.